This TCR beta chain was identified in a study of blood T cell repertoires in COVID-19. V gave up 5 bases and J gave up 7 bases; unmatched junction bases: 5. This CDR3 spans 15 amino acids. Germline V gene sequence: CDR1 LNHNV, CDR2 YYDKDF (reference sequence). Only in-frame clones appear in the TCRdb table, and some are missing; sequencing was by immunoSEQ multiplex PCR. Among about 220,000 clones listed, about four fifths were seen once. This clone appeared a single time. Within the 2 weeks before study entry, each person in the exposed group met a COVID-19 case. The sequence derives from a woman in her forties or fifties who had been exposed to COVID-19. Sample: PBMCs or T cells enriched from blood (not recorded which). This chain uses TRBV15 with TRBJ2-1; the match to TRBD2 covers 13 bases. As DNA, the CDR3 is TGTGCCACCAGCGTTCGGACTAGCGGGGGAAATGAGCAGTTCTTC. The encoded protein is CATSVRTSGGNEQFF.